Below, 26 T cell receptor beta chains from the same sample are listed, as sequenced in a study of T-cell reconstitution after alpha-beta-depleted transplantation in children. The library targeted TCRbeta and was prepared with unique molecular identifiers. TCRdb reprocessed the PCR reads via MiXCR and lists one record per CDR3 protein. The sample has under 750,000 distinct CDR3 sequences; under 30% are singletons. The sequenced sample was PBMCs, mostly from graft donor cells, obtained 360 days after TCRalphabeta/CD19-depleted stem cell transplant. The source is a boy under two years old who had a stem cell transplant for acute myeloid leukemia, so the T cells may come from the graft donor.

The sample holds one count of this clonotype. This chain links TRBV20-1 with TRBJ2-7, with D maybe TRBD2 (7 bases). CDR3 length: 12 amino acids. Germline CDR1 reads DFQATT; CDR2 reads SNEGSKA (reference sequence). Trimming took 3 bases from V and 5 from J, leaving 11 bases between them. CDR3 loop: CSASTGGDEQYF. The CDR3 nucleotides read TGCAGTGCTAGTACGGGGGGCGACGAGCAGTACTTC.

The chain carries TRBV24-1 and TRBJ2-6; D remains unclear. V dropped 3 bases and J dropped 0 bases, with 2 bases sitting between them. CDR1 is KGHDR, CDR2 SFDVKD, per germline. This CDR3 contains 14 residues. In nucleotides, the CDR3 is TGTGCCACCAGTGATGTCTCTGGGGCCAACGTCCTGACTTTC. Residues: CATSDVSGANVLTF.

This CDR3 reads CASQTGSNEKLFF. CDR3 bases: TGTGCCAGTCAGACAGGGTCTAATGAAAAACTGTTTTTT. This chain connects TRBV6-1 to TRBJ1-4; 7 positions agree with TRBD1. V dropped 9 bases and J dropped 3; count of bases not matched to a gene: 4. The CDR3 consists of 13 residues. Germline loops: CDR1 MNHNS, CDR2 SASEGT.

This clonotype showed up many times. The rearrangement uses TRBV5-1 and TRBJ2-5; a possible D gene is TRBD2 (6 bases). Per germline, CDR1 SGHRS and CDR2 YFSETQ. There are 15 residues in the CDR3. V lost 4 bases and J 2 bases, leaving 15 bases between the germline ends. CDR3 sequence reads: CASSIRDGRQETQYF. In DNA, the CDR3 is TGCGCCAGCAGCATACGGGACGGGAGACAAGAGACCCAGTACTTC. The whole variable domain, filled in from reference TRBV5-1 and TRBJ2-5, reads KAGVTQTPRYLIKTRGQQVTLSCSPISGHRSVSWYQQTPGQGLQFLFEYFSETQRNKGNFPGRFSGRQFSNSRSEMNVSTLELGDSALYLCASSIRDGRQETQYFGPGTRLLVL.

V gene TRBV3-1 combines with J gene TRBJ1-1; 7 bases agree with TRBD1. The CDR3 contains 15 residues. Germline assignment: CDR1 LGHDT and CDR2 YNNKEL (reference sequence). After removal of 4 bases from V and 1 base from J, the junction contained 6 bases not matched to a gene. The CDR3 DNA reads as TGTGCCAGCAGCCCCTTTGGGACAGCGAACACTGAAGCTTTCTTT. Its translation is CASSPFGTANTEAFF.

There are many counts of this clonotype. The chain employs TRBV20-1 and TRBJ2-2, with a possible D match to TRBD1 (6 bases). The CDR3 extends over 13 amino acids. CDR1 and CDR2 (germline): DFQATT, SNEGSKA (reference sequence). Trimming removed 5 bases from V and 7 bases from J, with 14 bases in between. The CDR3 protein is CSAQPLTGGELFF. The CDR3 DNA is TGCAGTGCTCAGCCCCTGACAGGCGGGGAGCTGTTTTTT.

This chain uses TRBV7-7 with TRBJ2-6, with 11 bases identical to TRBD2. Germline values: CDR1 SSHAT, CDR2 FNYEAQ (reference sequence). J gave up 4 bases and V 8 bases, and 16 bases lay outside the gene matches. This CDR3 contains 19 residues. CDR3 nucleotides: TGTGCCAGCTGTTTAGCGTACGCTAGCGGGGGGAGAGGGGCCAACGTCCTGACTTTC. Residues: CASCLAYASGGRGANVLTF.

V and J are TRBV20-1 and TRBJ1-2; perhaps TRBD1 as D (5 bases). The CDR3 has 13 amino acids. CDR1 and CDR2 from the germline V gene are DFQATT and SNEGSKA (reference sequence). V was shortened by 5 bases and J by 6 bases, with 16 bases between the two germline ends. The CDR3 DNA is TGCAGTGCTCGGAGGGACTTAAAGGATGGCTACACCTTC. Protein sequence: CSARRDLKDGYTF.

CDR3 DNA sequence: TGTGCCACCAGTGAATCGGCCATTTCTGGTGAGCAGTTCTTC. It yields the protein CATSESAISGEQFF. The chain recombines TRBV24-1 with TRBJ2-1; no firm D call. Trimming removed 4 bases at V and 9 bases at J, with 15 bases between. Germline V gene sequence: CDR1 KGHDR, CDR2 SFDVKD. The CDR3 has 14 amino acids.

The chain links TRBV13 to TRBJ2-1; 8 nucleotides match TRBD1. V gave up 5 bases and J gave up 7 bases; unmatched junction bases: 10. This CDR3 region has 15 residues. The germline V gene has CDR1 PRHDT and CDR2 FYEKMQ (reference sequence). CDR3 region: CASSPRGTGGNEQFF. CDR3 nucleotide sequence: TGTGCCAGCAGCCCACGGGGGACAGGCGGGAATGAGCAGTTCTTC.

This clonotype came up many times. The chain is built from TRBV12-3 or TRBV12-4 and TRBJ2-1; 15 bases align to TRBD2. The CDR3 is made up of 16 amino acids. After removal of 5 bases from V and 3 bases from J, the junction contained 2 bases not matched to a gene. CDR3 in DNA: TGTGCCAGCAGTCCGGGACTAGCGGGGGGCTACAATGAGCAGTTCTTC. This gives the protein CASSPGLAGGYNEQFF.

This clonotype appeared a few times. The chain uses TRBV29-1 and TRBJ2-6; no clear D. The V and J ends lost 0 bases and 12 bases respectively, with 18 bases between them. This CDR3 contains 15 residues. Germline V gene lookup returns CDR1 SQVTM and CDR2 ANQGSEA. Written as DNA, the CDR3 is TGCAGCGTTGAAGAAGTAGGCGCAGGCCCGTTCGTCCTGACTTTC. Translated: CSVEEVGAGPFVLTF.

In this sample, this clonotype turned up a few times. The rearrangement uses TRBV7-9 and TRBJ1-4; TRBD1 matches 7 bases. This CDR3 has 14 residues. Unmatched junction bases numbered 3, after V lost 5 bases and J lost 3 bases. Germline loops: CDR1 SEHNR, CDR2 FQNEAQ (reference sequence). The CDR3 here is CASSHDRANEKLFF. The CDR3 coding sequence is TGTGCCAGCAGCCATGACAGGGCTAATGAAAAACTGTTTTTT.

The chain carries TRBV20-1 and TRBJ2-7; 7 nucleotides match TRBD1. Germline-derived CDR1 and CDR2 are DFQATT and SNEGSKA (reference sequence). J lost 3 bases, V lost 6 bases, and 8 bases had no gene match. The CDR3 loop spans 13 amino acids. The DNA for the CDR3 is TGCAGTGCCCAGACAGGGAACAACTACGAGCAGTACTTC. Translated, it gives CSAQTGNNYEQYF.

This clonotype was counted only a few times. This sequence joins TRBV12-5 and TRBJ1-5; D not resolved. Germline lookup yields CDR1 LGHNT and CDR2 FRNRAP. Trimming cost V 0 bases and J 7 bases, with 10 bases left between them. The CDR3 sequence is 14 residues long. The CDR3 sequence is CASGLVERPQPQHF. The CDR3 bases are TGTGCTAGTGGTTTGGTGGAACGTCCCCAGCCCCAGCATTTT.

V and J are TRBV6-6 and TRBJ2-5, with D uncertain. The CDR3 sequence is 13 residues long. The V and J ends lost 4 bases and 3 bases respectively, with 9 bases between them. Germline V CDR1 and CDR2: MNHNY, SVGAGI (reference sequence). This chain's CDR3 is CASSSRWEETQYF. DNA of the CDR3: TGTGCCAGCAGTTCCCGATGGGAAGAGACCCAGTACTTC.

Ten or more counts support this clonotype. The chain couples TRBV7-9 to TRBJ2-1; D unclear. The CDR3 runs to 11 residues. The V end lost 5 bases, the J end lost 16 bases, and 15 bases lay between the germline ends. Germline V CDR1 and CDR2: SEHNR, FQNEAQ (reference sequence). The CDR3 reads CASSLGLLGFF. The CDR3 nucleotides read TGTGCCAGCAGCCTCGGTCTGCTGGGTTTCTTC. Full variable domain (remainder filled in from reference TRBV7-9 and TRBJ2-1): DTGVSQNPRHKITKRGQNVTFRCDPISEHNRLYWYRQTLGQGPEFLTYFQNEAQLEKSRLLSDRFSAERPKGSFSTLEIQRTEQGDSAMYLCASSLGLLGFFGPGTRLTVL.

Comments on this clonotype: A much larger clone sits a single nucleotide away, making a read error possible. The V gene is TRBV29-1, the J gene TRBJ2-5; TRBD1 might be the D (5 bases). The germline gives CDR1 SQVTM, CDR2 ANQGSEA. This CDR3 region has 12 residues. CDR3 bases: TGCGGCGTTGTGGTAGGGGTGGAGACCCAGTACTTC. Encoded protein: CGVVVGVETQYF.

This clonotype was seen a handful of times. This chain joins TRBV20-1 and TRBJ1-4, with D perhaps matching TRBD1 (5 bases). Germline V gene data show CDR1 as DFQATT and CDR2 as SNEGSKA (reference sequence). The germline V and J ends were trimmed by 4 bases and 8 bases, with 14 bases remaining between them. CDR3 length equals 13 residues. CDR3 loop: CSATQAGREKLFF. CDR3 sequence (DNA): TGCAGTGCTACCCAGGCAGGGAGGGAAAAACTGTTTTTT.

The chain joins TRBV12-3 or TRBV12-4 to TRBJ2-5; a weak D match, TRBD2 (5 bases). V was shortened by 1 base and J by 1 base, with 16 bases between the two germline ends. CDR3 length: 17 residues. The CDR3 loop reads CASSLGIGLAGQETQYF. CDR3 DNA: TGTGCCAGCAGTTTAGGGATTGGGCTAGCTGGCCAAGAGACCCAGTACTTC.

This clonotype was seen a few times. The chain is built from TRBV2 and TRBJ1-3; D call uncertain. The CDR3 has 16 residues. Trimming left V 4 bases short and J 0 bases short, with 13 bases between. Germline V lookup: CDR1 SNHLY, CDR2 FYNNEI. CDR3 protein: CASSGEGRLSGNTIYF. CDR3 DNA sequence: TGTGCCAGCAGTGGCGAAGGGAGACTCTCTGGAAACACCATATATTTT.

The chain carries TRBV24-1 and TRBJ1-5, with D maybe TRBD1 (5 bases). Germline-derived CDR1 and CDR2 are KGHDR and SFDVKD. Trimming left V 3 bases short and J 4 bases short, with 15 bases between. The CDR3 spans 16 residues. CDR3 sequence: CATSDGGRGENQPQHF. CDR3 in DNA: TGTGCCACCAGTGATGGGGGTAGAGGAGAAAATCAGCCCCAGCATTTT.

This clonotype was seen at least ten times. The gene calls are TRBV20-1 and TRBJ2-5; either TRBD1 or TRBD2 may supply D (6 bases each). The germline V gene encodes CDR1 DFQATT and CDR2 SNEGSKA (reference sequence). The CDR3 spans 13 residues. With 6 bases removed from V and 3 bases from J, the gap between germline ends came to 14 bases. CDR3 sequence: CSAAGQREETQYF. For the CDR3, the DNA is TGCAGTGCCGCGGGACAAAGGGAAGAGACCCAGTACTTC.

This clonotype has more than one count but fewer than ten. J is TRBJ2-4 and V is TRBV20-1, with TRBD2 identical over 9 bases. The CDR3 is 15 amino acids. J was trimmed by 5 bases and V by 4 bases; bases with no gene match: 9. The V gene's germline CDR1 is DFQATT and CDR2 SNEGSKA (reference sequence). The CDR3 DNA is TGCAGTGCTACCTCCGGGACTAGCAGCCAAAACATTCAGTACTTC. Its translation is CSATSGTSSQNIQYF.

The chain combines TRBV6-4 with TRBJ2-7; TRBD2 might be the D (6 bases). The CDR3 loop spans 16 amino acids. The germline V and J ends were trimmed by 6 bases and 3 bases, with 21 bases remaining between them. Germline V gene lookup returns CDR1 MRHNA and CDR2 SNTAGT. CDR3 residues: CASRSGNVPGGYEQYV. The CDR3 DNA sequence: TGTGCCAGCAGAAGTGGGAATGTTCCCGGGGGCTACGAGCAGTACGTC.

This clonotype occurred many times. This chain uses TRBV10-3 with TRBJ1-4; D is ambiguous. Germline CDR1 and CDR2: ENHRY and SYGVKD. This CDR3 is built from 17 residues. V was clipped by 0 bases and J by 3 bases, with 14 bases between them. The CDR3 bases are TGTGCCATCAGTGAGTCCTCTGAGACCGACCCTAATGAAAAACTGTTTTTT. Its protein product is CAISESSETDPNEKLFF.